What follows are 9 T cell receptor beta chains derived from one specimen sequenced in a study of response to subunit inactivated influenza vaccine. TCRdb recomputed calls from the RT-PCR reads with MiXCR, one row per CDR3 protein. The top ten clones hold around 10% of a sample with approximately 500,000 distinct CDR3 sequences, 14% of them seen once. This sample comprised PBMCs from blood, obtained 11 to 12 days after vaccination. Every receptor here comes from a man between 45 and 60 years old who received an inactivated influenza vaccine.

The V and J genes are TRBV12-3 or TRBV12-4 and TRBJ1-4, with TRBD1 as a possible D gene (5 bases). V lost 7 bases, J lost 0 bases, and 12 bases lay in between. This CDR3 contains 15 residues. This chain's CDR3 is CASTGGFATNEKLFF. CDR3 nucleotide sequence: TGTGCCAGCACGGGGGGATTTGCAACTAATGAAAAACTGTTTTTT.

This clonotype was seen ten or more times. The chain uses TRBV7-2 and TRBJ2-7; maybe TRBD2 (6 bases). Germline V CDR1 and CDR2: SGHTA, FQGNSA. Between the trimmed V and J ends, which lost 1 base and 6 bases, there was a span of 10 bases. The CDR3 sequence is 13 residues long. The DNA for the CDR3 is TGTGCCAGCAGCTTAGGGAGGGCAGTCGAGCAGTACTTC. Translating gives CASSLGRAVEQYF. Variable domain in full (rest from reference TRBV7-2 and TRBJ2-7): GAGVSQSPSNKVTEKGKDVELRCDPISGHTALYWYRQSLGQGLEFLIYFQGNSAPDKSGLPSDRFSAERTGGSVSTLTIQRTQQEDSAVYLCASSLGRAVEQYFGPGTRLTVT.

The genes are TRBV20-1 and TRBJ2-5, with D uncertain. The length of the CDR3 is 12 residues. CDR1 and CDR2 (germline): DFQATT, SNEGSKA (reference sequence). Trimming cost V 6 bases and J 3 bases, with 11 bases left between them. CDR3 coding DNA: TGCAGTGCGACGGACGCCGAAGAGACCCAGTACTTC. Translating gives CSATDAEETQYF.

The V and J genes are TRBV7-2 and TRBJ2-7; D unclear. From germline, CDR1 is SGHTA and CDR2 FQGNSA. This CDR3 spans 15 amino acids. Trimming left V 5 bases short and J 5 bases short, with 19 bases between. The CDR3 DNA reads as TGTGCCAGCAGCCCCACCGTCCTCACTGGGAACGAGCAGTACTTC. Translation: CASSPTVLTGNEQYF.

The count of this clonotype is one. The genes are TRBV5-1 and TRBJ2-3, with D possibly matching TRBD2 (6 bases). From germline, CDR1 is SGHRS and CDR2 YFSETQ. CDR3 size: 15 residues. The germline V and J ends were trimmed by 0 bases and 5 bases, with 13 bases remaining between them. The CDR3 spells CASSLGAGPGDTQYF. The CDR3 DNA reads as TGCGCCAGCAGCTTGGGTGCGGGACCAGGAGATACGCAGTATTTT.

This clonotype occurred a few times. The rearrangement uses TRBV7-3 and TRBJ2-5; the D gene is possibly TRBD2 (5 bases). The CDR3 contains 13 residues. In germline, CDR1 is SGHTA, CDR2 FQGTGA. V was pared by 5 bases and J by 1 base, with 8 bases between. As DNA, the CDR3 is TGTGCCAGCAGCCCCGCGGGCCAAGAGACCCAGTACTTC. Its translation: CASSPAGQETQYF.

This clonotype turned up a few times. The CDR3: CASSPALTGGWGDTQYF. The DNA for the CDR3 is TGTGCCAGCAGCCCAGCCCTTACAGGGGGCTGGGGAGATACGCAGTATTTT. The J gene is TRBJ2-3, the V gene TRBV27; the match to TRBD1 covers 9 bases. After removal of 6 bases from V and 5 bases from J, the junction contained 15 bases not matched to a gene. The CDR3 loop spans 17 amino acids. The germline CDR1 and CDR2 sequences are MNHEY and SMNVEV (reference sequence).

This clonotype turned up a few times. The chain carries TRBV6-2 or TRBV6-3 and TRBJ2-7; 7 nucleotides align to TRBD2. Germline assignment: CDR1 MNHEY and CDR2 SVGEGT. The ends lost 5 bases at V and 0 bases at J; junction bases unmatched: 7. The CDR3 spans 15 residues. The CDR3 bases are TGTGCCAGCAGTGACCGGGACTACCACTCCTACGAGCAGTACTTC. This translates into CASSDRDYHSYEQYF.

This clonotype was seen a handful of times. The J gene is TRBJ2-3, the V gene TRBV24-1; weak D call: TRBD2 (6 bases). The CDR3 sequence is 15 residues long. V was cut by 5 bases and J by 1 base, with 12 bases left in between. Looked up from germline, CDR1 is KGHDR and CDR2 is SFDVKD. The CDR3 here is CATSALRDRTDTQYF. The CDR3 DNA reads TGTGCCACCAGTGCCCTGCGGGACCGCACAGATACGCAGTATTTT.